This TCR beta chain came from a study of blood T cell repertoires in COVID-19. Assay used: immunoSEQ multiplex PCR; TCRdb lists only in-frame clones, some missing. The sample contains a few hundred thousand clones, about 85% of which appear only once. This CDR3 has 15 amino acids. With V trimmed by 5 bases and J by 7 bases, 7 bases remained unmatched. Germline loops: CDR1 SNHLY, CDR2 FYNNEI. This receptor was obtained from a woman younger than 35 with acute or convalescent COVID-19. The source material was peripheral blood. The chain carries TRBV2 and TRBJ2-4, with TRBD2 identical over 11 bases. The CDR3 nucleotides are TGTGCCAGCAGTTATAGCGGGAGGGCGTGGAACATTCAGTACTTC. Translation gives CASSYSGRAWNIQYF.